The count of the clone carrying this T cell receptor (beta chain) is one. Its specificity is not known. These data belong to a study of blood T cells in healthy people across ages. Healthy Russian Caucasian donors spanned ages about 6 to 100 years. For the second PCR, which ran for about 7 to 11 cycles, a sample-barcoded 5' primer and a J-beta primer mix were used. MiXCR was run by TCRdb on the 5' RACE reads, yielding one entry per CDR3 protein. This table holds about 1.8 million distinct CDR3 sequences, 49% found once. Overall study findings and caveats: Observed TCR beta diversity per million T cells went down as age went up. This fall followed a roughly linear course with age.

Sequencing used blood. The clonotype originates from a woman in her thirties or forties in good health.

CDR3 nucleotides: TGCAGCGCCGGACAGGGATCGGCAGATACGCAGTATTTT. This gives the protein CSAGQGSADTQYF. V and J are TRBV29-1 and TRBJ2-3; 8 bases agree with TRBD1. Germline loops: CDR1 SQVTM, CDR2 ANQGSEA. Unmatched junction bases numbered 7, after V lost 7 bases and J lost 4 bases. The CDR3 is made up of 13 amino acids.